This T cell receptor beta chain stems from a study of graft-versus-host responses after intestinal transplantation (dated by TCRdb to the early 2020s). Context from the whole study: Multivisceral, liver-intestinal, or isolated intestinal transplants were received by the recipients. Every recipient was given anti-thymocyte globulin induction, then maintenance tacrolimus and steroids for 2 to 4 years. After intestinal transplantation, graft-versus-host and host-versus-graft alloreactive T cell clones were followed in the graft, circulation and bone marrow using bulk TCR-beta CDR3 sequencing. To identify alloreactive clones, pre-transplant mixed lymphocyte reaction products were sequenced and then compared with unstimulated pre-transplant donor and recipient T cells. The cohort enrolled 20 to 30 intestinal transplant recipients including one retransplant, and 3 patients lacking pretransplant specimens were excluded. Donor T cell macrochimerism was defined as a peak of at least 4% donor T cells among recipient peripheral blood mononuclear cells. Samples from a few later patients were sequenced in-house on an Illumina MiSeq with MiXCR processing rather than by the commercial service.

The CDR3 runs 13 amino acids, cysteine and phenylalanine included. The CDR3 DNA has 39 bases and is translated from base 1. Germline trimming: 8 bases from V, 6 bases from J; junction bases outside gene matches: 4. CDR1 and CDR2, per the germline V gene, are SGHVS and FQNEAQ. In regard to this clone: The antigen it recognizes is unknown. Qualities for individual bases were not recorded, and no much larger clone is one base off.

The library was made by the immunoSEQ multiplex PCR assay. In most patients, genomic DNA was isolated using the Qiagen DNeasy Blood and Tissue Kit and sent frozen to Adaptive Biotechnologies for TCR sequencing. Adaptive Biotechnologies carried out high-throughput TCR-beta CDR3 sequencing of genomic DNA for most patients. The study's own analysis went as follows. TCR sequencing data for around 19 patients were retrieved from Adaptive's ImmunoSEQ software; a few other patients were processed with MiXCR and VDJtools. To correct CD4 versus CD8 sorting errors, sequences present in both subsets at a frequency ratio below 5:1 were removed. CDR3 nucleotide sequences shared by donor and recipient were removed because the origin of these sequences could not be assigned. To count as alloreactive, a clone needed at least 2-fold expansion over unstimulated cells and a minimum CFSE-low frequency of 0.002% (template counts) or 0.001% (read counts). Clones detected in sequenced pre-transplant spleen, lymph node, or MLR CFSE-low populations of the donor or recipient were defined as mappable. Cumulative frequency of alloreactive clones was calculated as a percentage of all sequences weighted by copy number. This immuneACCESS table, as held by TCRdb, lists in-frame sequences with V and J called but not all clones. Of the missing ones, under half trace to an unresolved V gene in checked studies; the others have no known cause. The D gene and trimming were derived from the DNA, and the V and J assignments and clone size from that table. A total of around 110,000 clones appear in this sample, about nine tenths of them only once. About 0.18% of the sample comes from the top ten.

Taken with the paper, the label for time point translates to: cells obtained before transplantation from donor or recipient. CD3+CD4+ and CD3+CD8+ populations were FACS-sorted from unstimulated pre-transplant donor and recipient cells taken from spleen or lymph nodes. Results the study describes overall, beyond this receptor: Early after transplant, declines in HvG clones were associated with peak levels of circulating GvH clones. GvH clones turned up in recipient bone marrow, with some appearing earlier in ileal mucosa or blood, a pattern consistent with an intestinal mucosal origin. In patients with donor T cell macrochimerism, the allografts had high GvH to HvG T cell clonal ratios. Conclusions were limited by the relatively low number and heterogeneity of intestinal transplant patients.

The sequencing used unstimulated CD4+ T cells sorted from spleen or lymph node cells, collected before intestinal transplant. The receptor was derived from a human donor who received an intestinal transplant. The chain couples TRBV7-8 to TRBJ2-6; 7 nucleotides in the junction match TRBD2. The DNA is TGTGCCAGCCATGGGGGGGTGGCCAACGTCCTGACTTTC. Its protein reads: CASHGGVANVLTF.